A selection of T cell receptor beta chains follows, all from one sample in a study of blood T cell repertoires in COVID-19. Repertoires were generated with immunoSEQ multiplex PCR, while TCRdb's copy carries only in-frame clones and drops some. The sample carries roughly 290,000 clones, roughly 89% recorded once. The sequenced sample was PBMCs or T cells enriched from blood (not recorded which). These receptors all stem from a middle-aged woman who had recovered from COVID-19. CDR3s include the opening cysteine and the closing phenylalanine or tryptophan. A D gene is named only where the DNA matches it firmly. A clone size is listed for some rows: how often the clone was seen (once, few, many), or a class if it is expanded.

DNA	CDR3	D	size	V	J
TGTGCCAGCAGGTTCCAGAGACTCTCCTACGAGCAGTACTTC	CASRFQRLSYEQYF	.	few	TRBV2	TRBJ2-7
TGTGCCACCAGTGACCTAGCGGGAGAGAACACCGGGGAGCTGTTTTTT	CATSDLAGENTGELFF	TRBD2	.	TRBV24-1	TRBJ2-2
TGTGCCAGCAGTTTAGCTCGGGGACATCTGTTGGCCTATGAAGCTTTCTTT	CASSLARGHLLAYEAFF	.	.	TRBV28	TRBJ1-1
TGTGCCATCAGAACAGGCTCTGGAAACACCATATATTTT	CAIRTGSGNTIYF	.	.	TRBV10-3	TRBJ1-3
TGCAGTGCTAGGTGGCCGGATACGCAGTATTTT	CSARWPDTQYF	.	.	TRBV20-1	TRBJ2-3
TGTGCCAGCAGCGTATTAGGGGCCAATAATCAAAAACTGTTTTTT	CASSVLGANNQKLFF	.	.	TRBV9	TRBJ1-4
TGTGCCAGTAGTATGATGGGTAGCGGGAAGGGCTTCTACAATGAGCAGTTCTTC	CASSMMGSGKGFYNEQFF	TRBD2	.	TRBV19	TRBJ2-1
TGTGCCAGCAGCTCCACTCCGGGACTAGCGGTCCAAAGCTCCTACGAGCAGTACTTC	CASSSTPGLAVQSSYEQYF	TRBD2	.	TRBV7-3	TRBJ2-7
TGTGCCAGCAGCTTAGCCCCGGGACAGAACACTGAAGCTTTCTTT	CASSLAPGQNTEAFF	.	few	TRBV7-2	TRBJ1-1
TGCACCAGCAGCCAAGAAGAGACTAGCGGTGTCTTGACCGACAATGAGCAGTTCTTC	CTSSQEETSGVLTDNEQFF	.	.	TRBV1	TRBJ2-1
TGTGCCAGCAGTGTGGGGACAGCTGAAGCTTTCTTT	CASSVGTAEAFF	TRBD1	.	TRBV12-3/TRBV12-4	TRBJ1-1
TGTGCCAGCAGCCTTGGCGACAGTAATCAGCCCCAGCATTTT	CASSLGDSNQPQHF	.	.	TRBV28	TRBJ1-5
TGTGCCAGCAGCCAAGATCGGGGGAAGGTTGAAGCTTTCTTT	CASSQDRGKVEAFF	.	.	TRBV4-2	TRBJ1-1
TGTGCCAGCAGTTACATGGGGGGGGGCTACACCTTC	CASSYMGGGYTF	.	few	TRBV6-5	TRBJ1-2
TGTGCCACCAGCCAACCGGGACTGGCGGGCAATGAGCAGTTCTTC	CATSQPGLAGNEQFF	.	.	TRBV24-1	TRBJ2-1
TGTGCCTGGACGGCAGCGAACGCCGGGGAGCTGTTTTTT	CAWTAANAGELFF	.	.	TRBV30	TRBJ2-2
TGTGCCAGGGGACTAGCGGGAGGCAATGAGCAGTTCTTC	CARGLAGGNEQFF	TRBD2	.	TRBV2	TRBJ2-1
TGTGCCAGCAGCGCCTATATAGCGGGAGGCAAAAGTGAGCAGTTCTTC	CASSAYIAGGKSEQFF	TRBD2	.	TRBV9	TRBJ2-1
TGTGCCAGCAGCTTAGCCCTGAACACCGGGGAGCTGTTTTTT	CASSLALNTGELFF	.	.	TRBV7-2	TRBJ2-2
TGTGCCAGTAGTATCCAGGCTTCCTATGGCTACACCTTC	CASSIQASYGYTF	.	few	TRBV19	TRBJ1-2
TGTGCCAGCAGCACAGGACAGGGCGTTCAGTACTTC	CASSTGQGVQYF	TRBD1	once	TRBV11-3	TRBJ2-4
TGTGCCAGCAGCCGGGTTCCAGATACGCAGTATTTT	CASSRVPDTQYF	.	.	TRBV27	TRBJ2-3
TGTGCCAGCAGTTTATTGGGGGACTCACGGCAGCCCCAGCATTTT	CASSLLGDSRQPQHF	.	.	TRBV27	TRBJ1-5
TGTGCCAGCAGGGGACTAGCGGGAGAGGTCTCCTACAATGAGCAGTTCTTC	CASRGLAGEVSYNEQFF	TRBD2	.	TRBV7-2	TRBJ2-1
TGTGCCAGCAGCCAAGACCCCAGGCCCTCCTACGAGCAGTACTTC	CASSQDPRPSYEQYF	.	.	TRBV3-1/TRBV3-2	TRBJ2-7
TGTGCCAGCAGCTTAGGGGGAGGGGGCAATCAGCCCCAGCATTTT	CASSLGGGGNQPQHF	.	.	TRBV7-9	TRBJ1-5
TGTGCCACCAGTGATAAGCTAGGGAGCTCCTACAATGAGCAGTTCTTC	CATSDKLGSSYNEQFF	.	.	TRBV24-1	TRBJ2-1
TGTGCCCTCAGACAGGGCGGCTATGGCTACACCTTC	CALRQGGYGYTF	TRBD1	.	TRBV7-9	TRBJ1-2
TGTGCCACCAGCAGAGACTCTCGACAGGGAAGCATTCAGTACTTC	CATSRDSRQGSIQYF	TRBD1	.	TRBV15	TRBJ2-4
TGTGCCAGCAGTCCCTTACAAGGGACAGGCCTCTATGGCTACACCTTC	CASSPLQGTGLYGYTF	TRBD1	.	TRBV27	TRBJ1-2
TGCGCCAGCAGCCAAGATCGGACAGGCTCCAAGTACTTC	CASSQDRTGSKYF	TRBD1	.	TRBV4-1	TRBJ2-4
TGTGCCAGCAGCCTAGCAGGGGAAATTGAAGCTTTCTTT	CASSLAGEIEAFF	.	.	TRBV3-1/TRBV3-2	TRBJ1-1
TGTGCCAGTAGTGTCCAGGAGAACACCGGGGAGCTGTTTTTT	CASSVQENTGELFF	.	.	TRBV19	TRBJ2-2
TGCGCCAGCAGCCGTTCCCGGGGCGGGAGTTCCACAGATACGCAGTATTTT	CASSRSRGGSSTDTQYF	TRBD2	once	TRBV5-1	TRBJ2-3
TGTGCCAGCAGCTCGACAGCCCTCCCACAAGAGACCCAGTACTTC	CASSSTALPQETQYF	.	.	TRBV7-9	TRBJ2-5
TGTGCCAGCAGCCAGGGGCGCCGGGAGACCCAGTACTTC	CASSQGRRETQYF	.	.	TRBV3-1/TRBV3-2	TRBJ2-5
TGTGCCAGCAGTTCTACAGGGGATAATTCACCCCTCCACTTT	CASSSTGDNSPLHF	TRBD1	.	TRBV28	TRBJ1-6
TGTGCCAGCTCCCGGGACAGGGAGAATTCACCCCTCCACTTT	CASSRDRENSPLHF	TRBD1	.	TRBV18	TRBJ1-6
TGCGCCAGCAGCTCCTATGACAGGGGGCGGACTGGGGCCAACGTCCTGACTTTC	CASSSYDRGRTGANVLTF	TRBD1	.	TRBV5-1	TRBJ2-6
TGTGCCACCAGTGATCAGTCCGGGACACCCTACACCTTC	CATSDQSGTPYTF	.	.	TRBV24-1	TRBJ1-2
TGTGCCAGCAGCACGAGCTTGAGCCCACAAGAGACCCAGTACTTC	CASSTSLSPQETQYF	.	.	TRBV11-2	TRBJ2-5
TGTGCCAGAAGCTTGATGTCAGGGCCGACCTACGAGCAGTACTTC	CARSLMSGPTYEQYF	.	.	TRBV5-3	TRBJ2-7
TGTGCCTGGAGTGTAGCCCTTTCAGATACGCAGTATTTT	CAWSVALSDTQYF	.	.	TRBV30	TRBJ2-3
TGCGCCAGCAGCCAAGGGACTAGCGGGGCCCTTGGTTACAATGAGCAGTTCTTC	CASSQGTSGALGYNEQFF	TRBD2	.	TRBV4-1	TRBJ2-1
TGTGCCAGCAGCTTGGCCTACGGGAGCGGGTACGAGCAGTACTTC	CASSLAYGSGYEQYF	.	.	TRBV5-5	TRBJ2-7
TGTGCCAGTAGTGACGGACAGCTAAAGAATCAGCCCCAGCATTTT	CASSDGQLKNQPQHF	.	.	TRBV19	TRBJ1-5
TGTGCCAGCAGTTTGTCCTATACTGAAGCTTTCTTT	CASSLSYTEAFF	.	.	TRBV12-3/TRBV12-4	TRBJ1-1
TGTGCCAGCAGCCTCCACAGAACTAATGAAAAACTGTTTTTT	CASSLHRTNEKLFF	.	.	TRBV6-5	TRBJ1-4
TGTGCCTGGAGTCCCGGGCATAGCGTCTACAATGAGCAGTTCTTC	CAWSPGHSVYNEQFF	.	.	TRBV30	TRBJ2-1
TGTGCCACCAGTGACCCCAAATACGGACAAGGCAATCAGCCCCAGCATTTT	CATSDPKYGQGNQPQHF	.	.	TRBV24-1	TRBJ1-5
TGTGCCATCAGTGAGTCGATCGGTGGGCCTCTTGACGAGCAGTACTTC	CAISESIGGPLDEQYF	.	.	TRBV10-3	TRBJ2-7
TGTGCCTGGAGCGCCGAAAGACAGGGGGCGCGAAAACTGTTTTTT	CAWSAERQGARKLFF	TRBD1	.	TRBV30	TRBJ1-4
TGTGCCAGCAGCCCGATAGGAACTAGCTCCTACGAGCAGTACTTC	CASSPIGTSSYEQYF	.	.	TRBV7-8	TRBJ2-7
TGTGCTAGTGGTTTGGTACGAGGGATAGTTCAGCCCCAGCATTTT	CASGLVRGIVQPQHF	.	.	TRBV12-5	TRBJ1-5
TGCAGTGCTAGTCGGTCCCTCCGGGAGCAGTTCTTC	CSASRSLREQFF	.	.	TRBV20-1	TRBJ2-1
TGTGCCAGTAGCTGGAGTCCAGGGCTCGAAGGTGGCTACACCTTC	CASSWSPGLEGGYTF	.	once	TRBV19	TRBJ1-2
TGTGCCAGCAGTGAGTACGGGACAGGCGGTGAAAAACTGTTTTTT	CASSEYGTGGEKLFF	TRBD1	.	TRBV27	TRBJ1-4
TGTGCCAGCAGCTTACCTCTCAGGAGGACCGGGGAGCTGTTTTTT	CASSLPLRRTGELFF	.	.	TRBV7-2	TRBJ2-2
TGTGCCAGCAGTTACCCACAAGAGACCCAGTACTTC	CASSYPQETQYF	.	.	TRBV6-5	TRBJ2-5